This TCR beta chain was retrieved from a study of shared clonotypes between healthy human individuals. Per germline, CDR1 MNHNS and CDR2 SASEGT. Unmatched junction bases numbered 6, after V lost 7 bases and J lost 5 bases. The CDR3 has 13 residues. Only one count was recorded for this clone. Produced via immunoSEQ multiplex PCR; TCRdb's table is partial and in-frame only. The sample records a few hundred thousand clones, around 97% being singletons. V gene TRBV6-1 combines with J gene TRBJ2-7; 9 bases line up with TRBD1. The sequenced material came from naive CD4+ T cells sorted from blood. Described subset: CD45RA+ positively selected. The clonotype comes from a woman aged 25-40 years in good health. The CDR3 coding sequence is TGTGCCAGCATGTACAGGGGGCGCGACGAGCAGTACTTC. Translation gives CASMYRGRDEQYF.